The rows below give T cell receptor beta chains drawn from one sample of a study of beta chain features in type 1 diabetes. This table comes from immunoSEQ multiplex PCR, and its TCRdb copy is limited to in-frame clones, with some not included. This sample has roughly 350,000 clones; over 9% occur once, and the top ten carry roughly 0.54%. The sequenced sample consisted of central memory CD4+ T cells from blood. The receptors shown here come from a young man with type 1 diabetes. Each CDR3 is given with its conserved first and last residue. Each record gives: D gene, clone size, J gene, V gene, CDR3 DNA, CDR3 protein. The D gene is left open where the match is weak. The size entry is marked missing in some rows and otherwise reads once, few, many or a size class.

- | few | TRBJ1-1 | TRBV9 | TGTGCCAGCAGCGCCCCGGGACGGAACACTGAAGCTTTCTTT | CASSAPGRNTEAFF
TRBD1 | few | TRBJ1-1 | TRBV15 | TGTGCCACCAGCCCCTGGGACAGGGGGAACACTGAAGCTTTCTTT | CATSPWDRGNTEAFF
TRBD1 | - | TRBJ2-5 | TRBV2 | TGTGCCAGCTCCCCCCAGGGACAGGGGGAGACCCAGTACTTC | CASSPQGQGETQYF
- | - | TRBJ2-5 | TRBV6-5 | TGTGCCAGCAAGGGACAAGGAGAGACCCAGTACTTC | CASKGQGETQYF
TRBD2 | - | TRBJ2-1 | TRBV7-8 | TGTGCCAGCAGCTTAACCCGGGGTAGCGGGAGGGCCAATGAGCAGTTCTTC | CASSLTRGSGRANEQFF
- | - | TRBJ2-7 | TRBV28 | TGTGCCAGCAGTTTAGGGCAGAGCTCCTACGAGCAGTACTTC | CASSLGQSSYEQYF
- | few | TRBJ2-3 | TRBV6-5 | TGTGCCAGCAGTTACGGGCTGGGGTCAGATACGCAGTATTTT | CASSYGLGSDTQYF
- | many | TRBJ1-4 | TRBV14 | TGTGCCAGCAGCCAAAATTTCGGTGAAAAACTGTTTTTT | CASSQNFGEKLFF
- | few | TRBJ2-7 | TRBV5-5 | TGTGCCAGCAGCTCCTGGGGAAGGGAGCAGTACTTC | CASSSWGREQYF
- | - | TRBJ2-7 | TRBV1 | TGCACCAGCAGCCTTACTTCCCCCGGGCAGACCCCCTACGAGCAGTACTTC | CTSSLTSPGQTPYEQYF
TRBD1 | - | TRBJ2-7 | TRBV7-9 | TGTGCCAGCAGCTTACTTCCCACCGGGACAGGGTCCCACGAGCAGTACTTC | CASSLLPTGTGSHEQYF
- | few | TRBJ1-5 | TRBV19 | TGTGCCAGTAAGGGGACCAGCAATCAGCCCCAGCATTTT | CASKGTSNQPQHF
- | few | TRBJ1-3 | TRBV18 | TGTGCCAGCTCACCAGAGACAGGCATCTCTGGAAACACCATATATTTT | CASSPETGISGNTIYF
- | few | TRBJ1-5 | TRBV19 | TGTGCCACCAACACACAGGGTATGGGCAATCAGCCCCAGCATTTT | CATNTQGMGNQPQHF
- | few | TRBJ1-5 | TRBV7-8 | TGTGCCAGCAGCTTAAACGCGGCCCTTAATCAGCCCCAGCATTTT | CASSLNAALNQPQHF
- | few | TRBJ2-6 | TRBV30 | TGTGCCTGGAGTGTTCTGGGGACTGGGGCCAACGTCCTGACTTTC | CAWSVLGTGANVLTF
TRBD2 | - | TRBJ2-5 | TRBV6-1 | TGTGCCAGCAGTGACCCCGGGAGGGCTCGATGGTCTGAAGAGACCCAGTACTTC | CASSDPGRARWSEETQYF
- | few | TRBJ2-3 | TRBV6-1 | TGTGCCAGCAGACGTGACTGGAGCACAGATACGCAGTATTTT | CASRRDWSTDTQYF
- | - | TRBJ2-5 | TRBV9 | TGTGCCAGCAGCGTGGCCACACAAGAGACCCAGTACTTC | CASSVATQETQYF
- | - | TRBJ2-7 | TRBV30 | TGTGCCTGGAGTAGGGGAAACTACGAGCAGTACTTC | CAWSRGNYEQYF
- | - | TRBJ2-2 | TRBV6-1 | TGTGCCATCAACCAGCGGCCCGGGGAGCTGTTTTTT | CAINQRPGELFF
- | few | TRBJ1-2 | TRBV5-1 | TGCGCCAGCAGCTTGGACGGAACCTATGGCTACACCTTC | CASSLDGTYGYTF
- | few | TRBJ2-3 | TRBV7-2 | TGTGCCAGCAGGTCTTCTAGCACAGATACGCAGTATTTT | CASRSSSTDTQYF
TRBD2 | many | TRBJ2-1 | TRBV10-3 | TGTGCCATCACGGGCGGGAGTGAAGAGCAGTTCTTC | CAITGGSEEQFF
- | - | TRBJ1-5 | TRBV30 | TGTGCCTGGAACCCCGGGAGCAATCAGCCCCAGCATTTT | CAWNPGSNQPQHF
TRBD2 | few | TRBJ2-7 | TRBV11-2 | TGTGCCAGCAGCTGGACTAGCGGGAAGAACGAGCAGTACTTC | CASSWTSGKNEQYF
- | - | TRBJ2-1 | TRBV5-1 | TGCGCCAGCAGCTTGATGGGGCCGGATGAGCAGTTCTTC | CASSLMGPDEQFF
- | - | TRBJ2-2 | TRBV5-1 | TGCGCCAGCACCCCCACCGCAGGGAGAACCGGGGAGCTGTTTTTT | CASTPTAGRTGELFF
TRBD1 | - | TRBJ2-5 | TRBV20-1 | TGCAGCCCCAAACAGGGGACGACCCAGTACTTC | CSPKQGTTQYF